The 23 T cell receptor beta chains presented below share a single source sample, sequenced in a study of T cells after yellow fever vaccination. Using its own MiXCR run on the 5' RACE reads, TCRdb lists one record per CDR3 protein. The sample shows 170,000 or so distinct CDR3 sequences, approximately 6.2% of them seen only once. The sample consisted of CD4+ T cells sorted from PBMCs, taken on the day of the first yellow fever vaccination. The receptors shown here come from a man aged 18 to 29 who received the YFV17D yellow fever vaccine.

This chain joins TRBV6-5 and TRBJ2-1; D ambiguous. Germline CDR1 MNHEY, CDR2 SVGAGI. CDR3 length equals 16 residues. Trimming left V 2 bases short and J 4 bases short, with 15 bases between. CDR3 DNA: TGTGCCAGCAGTTACAGTAGGGTAGGCTTTTACAATGAGCAGTTCTTC. Amino acid sequence: CASSYSRVGFYNEQFF.

This rearrangement joins TRBV19 to TRBJ2-1, with 10 bases lining up with TRBD2. The trim removed 6 bases at V and 7 bases at J, leaving 6 bases unmatched. The germline V gene has CDR1 LNHDA and CDR2 SQIVND (reference sequence). The CDR3 contains 14 residues. The CDR3: CASRASGGINEQFF. The DNA for the CDR3 is TGTGCCAGTAGAGCTAGCGGGGGAATAAATGAGCAGTTCTTC.

The chain uses TRBV7-2 and TRBJ1-2, with 8 bases identical to TRBD1. V lost 6 bases to trimming and J lost 8 bases; unmatched junction nucleotides: 8. This CDR3 is built from 13 residues. The germline V gene encodes CDR1 SGHTA and CDR2 FQGNSA. This CDR3 is CASSLTTGGGYTF. The CDR3 nucleotides read TGTGCCAGCAGTCTAACTACAGGGGGAGGCTACACCTTC.

This clonotype was observed a handful of times. The genes are TRBV15 and TRBJ2-5, with D tentatively TRBD2 (6 bases). CDR1 and CDR2 (germline): LNHNV, YYDKDF (reference sequence). Between the trimmed V and J ends, which lost 0 bases and 0 bases, there was a span of 8 bases. This CDR3 comprises 15 residues. The CDR3 DNA sequence: TGTGCCACCAGCAGAGATCGGGGGAACCAAGAGACCCAGTACTTC. Encoded protein: CATSRDRGNQETQYF. The entire variable domain, with the rest obtained from reference TRBV15 and TRBJ2-5, is as follows: DAMVIQNPRYQVTQFGKPVTLSCSQTLNHNVMYWYQQKSSQAPKLLFHYYDKDFNNEADTPDNFQSRRPNTSFCFLDIRSPGLGDTAMYLCATSRDRGNQETQYFGPGTRLLVL.

This clonotype was seen a few times. The chain is built from TRBV2 and TRBJ1-6, with D possibly matching TRBD1 (6 bases). The CDR3 loop spans 11 amino acids. Trimming took 8 bases from V and 8 from J, leaving 7 bases between them. Germline lookup yields CDR1 SNHLY and CDR2 FYNNEI. CDR3 DNA sequence: TGTGCCAGCGAGGGGGATTCACCCCTCCACTTT. The encoded protein is CASEGDSPLHF.

This clonotype was seen only a few times. CDR3 DNA: TGTGCCAGCAGTGCGGAGAGGGGCACAGATACGCAGTATTTT. Its protein product is CASSAERGTDTQYF. This chain uses TRBV6-1 with TRBJ2-3, with D perhaps matching TRBD2 (5 bases). V was pared by 4 bases and J by 1 base, with 9 bases between. The CDR3 covers 14 residues. Germline loops: CDR1 MNHNS, CDR2 SASEGT.

This clonotype came up a few times. This chain connects TRBV5-4 to TRBJ2-2, with 9 bases lining up with TRBD2. Losses at the gene ends were 2 bases for V and 4 bases for J; bases not matched to a gene: 6. In germline, CDR1 is SGHNT, CDR2 YYREEE (reference sequence). The length of the CDR3 is 16 residues. The CDR3 loop is CASSFPAGGPTGELFF. As DNA, the CDR3 is TGTGCCAGCAGCTTCCCCGCGGGGGGGCCCACCGGGGAGCTGTTTTTT. The full variable domain, completed using reference TRBV5-4 and TRBJ2-2, is ETGVTQSPTHLIKTRGQQVTLRCSSQSGHNTVSWYQQALGQGPQFIFQYYREEENGRGNFPPRFSGLQFPNYSSELNVNALELDDSALYLCASSFPAGGPTGELFFGEGSRLTVL.

This clonotype was picked up many times. V usage is TRBV5-1 and J usage is TRBJ2-1; D is uncertain. The CDR3 extends over 11 amino acids. Trimming shortened V by 0 bases and J by 8 bases, and 3 bases separated the two germline ends. The germline gives CDR1 SGHRS, CDR2 YFSETQ. The CDR3 sequence: CASSLDDEQFF. The CDR3 DNA reads as TGCGCCAGCAGCTTGGATGATGAGCAGTTCTTC.

This clonotype was observed at least ten times. The V and J genes are TRBV20-1 and TRBJ1-1; D is unclear. Germline values: CDR1 DFQATT, CDR2 SNEGSKA (reference sequence). This CDR3 is built from 13 residues. Trimming removed 3 bases at V and 0 bases at J, with 8 bases between. The CDR3 loop is CSASDGVNTEAFF. As DNA, the CDR3 is TGCAGTGCTAGCGATGGGGTGAACACTGAAGCTTTCTTT.

The CDR3 protein is CASSYSIQGGAFF. The DNA of the CDR3 is TGTGCCAGCAGTTACTCGATACAGGGGGGAGCTTTCTTT. The rearrangement joins TRBV6-5 to TRBJ1-1; the match to TRBD1 covers 8 bases. After removal of 0 bases from V and 10 bases from J, the junction contained 4 bases not matched to a gene. The CDR3 sequence is 13 residues long. Per germline, CDR1 MNHEY and CDR2 SVGAGI.

This clonotype was detected only a few times. This chain uses TRBV20-1 with TRBJ2-5, with 10 bases that match TRBD2. The V segment lost 3 bases and the J segment 0 bases; nucleotides outside the gene matches: 4. Germline V CDR1 and CDR2: DFQATT, SNEGSKA (reference sequence). The CDR3 runs to 15 residues. DNA for the CDR3: TGCAGTGCTAGCTCAGCGGGGGGGGACCAAGAGACCCAGTACTTC. It yields the protein CSASSAGGDQETQYF.

This clonotype has more than one count but fewer than ten. The rearrangement joins TRBV20-1 to TRBJ1-2; unclear D gene. This CDR3 has 12 amino acids. The germline gives CDR1 DFQATT, CDR2 SNEGSKA (reference sequence). The V gene lost 6 bases and the J gene lost 5 bases, with 13 bases spanning the gap. The CDR3 bases are TGCAGTGCGGCAGCCAGCCTTTATGGCTACACCTTC. Its protein product is CSAAASLYGYTF.

This clonotype was observed many times. The rearrangement links TRBV7-2 to TRBJ2-1; 7 bases line up with TRBD1. CDR3 size: 14 residues. Germline V lookup: CDR1 SGHTA, CDR2 FQGNSA. The J segment lost 7 bases and the V segment lost 5 bases, leaving 8 bases of the junction unmatched. The CDR3 DNA reads as TGTGCCAGCAGCGAACAGGGGTATGCGAATGAGCAGTTCTTC. Encoded protein: CASSEQGYANEQFF.

This chain joins TRBV4-3 and TRBJ1-1; tentatively, D is TRBD1 (5 bases). CDR1 LGHNA and CDR2 YSLEER come from the germline V gene. This CDR3 is 14 amino acids long. V was clipped by 4 bases and J by 3 bases, with 12 bases between them. The CDR3, as DNA: TGCGCCAGCAGCCGCTCCCGGGGGGACACTGAAGCTTTCTTT. It specifies CASSRSRGDTEAFF.

This clonotype was recorded many times. The rearrangement joins TRBV25-1 to TRBJ2-7, with 10 nucleotides matching TRBD1. This CDR3 has 15 residues. V gave up 1 base and J gave up 4 bases; unmatched junction bases: 4. Germline CDR1 reads MGHDK; CDR2 reads SYGVNS. The CDR3 DNA follows: TGTGCCAGCAGTGAATCCGGGACAGGGGCATACGAGCAGTACTTC. Amino acids: CASSESGTGAYEQYF.

The chain employs TRBV4-2 and TRBJ2-3, with 14 bases matching TRBD2. This CDR3 has 17 residues. Germline lookup yields CDR1 LGHNA and CDR2 YNFKEQ. J gave up 1 base and V 4 bases, and 4 bases lay outside the gene matches. Here the CDR3 DNA reads TGTGCCAGCAGCCCGGGACTAGCGGGGGACCGCACAGATACGCAGTATTTT. This encodes CASSPGLAGDRTDTQYF.

The J gene is TRBJ2-1, the V gene TRBV3-1; 9 bases map to TRBD1. Germline V gene sequence: CDR1 LGHDT, CDR2 YNNKEL (reference sequence). The CDR3 has 15 amino acids. V lost 4 bases to trimming and J lost 3 bases; unmatched junction nucleotides: 4. CDR3 residues: CASSPTGGHYNEQFF. CDR3 bases: TGTGCCAGCAGCCCAACAGGGGGCCACTACAATGAGCAGTTCTTC.

This clonotype occurred many times. This rearrangement joins TRBV10-3 to TRBJ2-3; TRBD1 is a possible D gene (6 bases). Germline V gene data show CDR1 as ENHRY and CDR2 as SYGVKD. The CDR3 spans 13 residues. Trimming cost V 8 bases and J 0 bases, with 9 bases left between them. As DNA, the CDR3 is TGTGCCATCTCGGACAGTAGCACAGATACGCAGTATTTT. Translation: CAISDSSTDTQYF.

This clonotype was seen only a few times. The CDR3 nucleotides are TGTGCCAGCAGCCTCACGACAGGGGAGGTAAAACTGTTTTTT. Translating gives CASSLTTGEVKLFF. The V gene is TRBV4-2, the J gene TRBJ1-4, with TRBD1 matching 8 bases. Germline V gene lookup returns CDR1 LGHNA and CDR2 YNFKEQ. After removal of 4 bases from V and 10 bases from J, the junction contained 8 bases not matched to a gene. This CDR3 spans 14 amino acids.

This clonotype was counted ten times or more. The chain recombines TRBV28 with TRBJ2-3; D call uncertain. Trimming took 1 base from V and 5 from J, leaving 4 bases between them. The CDR3 covers 12 residues. Germline V lookup: CDR1 MDHEN, CDR2 SYDVKM. The DNA of the CDR3 is TGTGCCAGCAGTTTATTGAAAGATACGCAGTATTTT. Translating it yields CASSLLKDTQYF.

The rearrangement uses TRBV5-4 and TRBJ2-5; TRBD2 agrees at 10 bases. Germline-derived CDR1 and CDR2 are SGHNT and YYREEE (reference sequence). Trimming at V came to 0 bases and at J to 1 base, leaving 3 bases not matched to a gene. CDR3 length: 16 residues. CDR3 coding DNA: TGTGCCAGCAGCTTGGGGGCTAGCGGGGGCCAAGAGACCCAGTACTTC. It translates to CASSLGASGGQETQYF.

The chain is built from TRBV7-9 and TRBJ2-7; D possibly corresponds to TRBD1 (6 bases). The germline gives CDR1 SEHNR, CDR2 FQNEAQ (reference sequence). The CDR3 covers 15 residues. V was shortened by 5 bases and J by 5 bases, with 19 bases between the two germline ends. In nucleotides, the CDR3 is TGTGCCAGCAGCCGAAGGGGCGCAGGGGAAGACGAGCAGTACTTC. This gives the protein CASSRRGAGEDEQYF.

This clonotype came up a few times. J is TRBJ1-5 and V is TRBV12-3 or TRBV12-4; D remains ambiguous. CDR3 length: 12 residues. V lost 7 bases to trimming and J lost 9 bases, with 13 bases between them. The DNA for the CDR3 is TGTGCCAGCACCACCCACCCGTGGCCCCAGCATTTT. Translation gives CASTTHPWPQHF.